This TCR beta chain was profiled in a study of sequential checkpoint blockade in melanoma. Study in general: First-line arms were nivolumab then ipilimumab, or the reverse, randomized 1:1. Twenty-two patients had tumor biopsies before treatment and at week 13. Study-wide results and limits: In arm A, pretreatment tumor clonality was associated with response. About 30 times likelier clinical benefit followed increased tumor T-cell fraction and clonality.

Only a few counts were recorded for this clone. Its antigen is still unknown. As to treatment: randomized to nivolumab then ipilimumab (arm A) or the reverse (arm B). Data came from immunoSEQ multiplex PCR; TCRdb stores just in-frame clones and leaves some out. The sample contains some 6,200 clones, 26% of which appear only once. The sequence was obtained from a human donor with melanoma. Sequencing was performed on tumor tissue (inferred from file names), taken from a patient given nivolumab and ipilimumab in sequence.

CDR3 in DNA: TGTGCCAGCAGCACCGCAATGTTCTCCCGGGGACCTGGAAACACCATATATTTT. Translation gives CASSTAMFSRGPGNTIYF. The genes are TRBV11-3 and TRBJ1-3, with D perhaps TRBD1 (5 bases). Germline CDR1 and CDR2: SGHNT and YENEEA. Trimming cost V 5 bases and J 2 bases, with 22 bases left between them. The CDR3 covers 18 residues. The full variable domain, its missing parts supplied by reference TRBV11-3 and TRBJ1-3, is EAGVVQSPRYKIIEKKQPVAFWCNPISGHNTLYWYLQNLGQGPELLIRYENEEAVDDSQLPKDRFSAERLKGVDSTLKIQPAELGDSAVYLCASSTAMFSRGPGNTIYFGEGSWLTVV.